This T cell receptor (beta chain) was retrieved from a study of cytomegalovirus exposure and HLA in healthy donors. Study conclusions and caveats: TCR beta chain V- and J-gene trimming was linked, in a later analysis, to a missense variant in DCLRE1C. The study put 150 to 200 TCR beta chains on its list as cytomegalovirus-associated.

The length of the CDR3 is 15 residues. V was pared by 3 bases and J by 4 bases, with 15 bases between. CDR1 and CDR2 (germline): MDHEN, SYDVKM. A note on this clone: Antigen unknown.

13 Jbeta primers and 60 Vbeta primers were used for the PCR. Only in-frame clones appear in the TCRdb table, and some are missing; sequencing was by immunoSEQ multiplex PCR. The table for this sample gives around 200,000 clones. Sequenced: PBMCs. The receptor's source is a girl aged 2 to 10 in good health and CMV-seropositive. The V gene is TRBV28, the J gene TRBJ2-5; D may be TRBD1 (6 bases). Written as DNA, the CDR3 is TGTGCCAGCAGTTTGGCCAGGGGCCTGGGAGAGACCCAGTACTTC. Translation gives CASSLARGLGETQYF.